This T cell receptor (beta chain) originates from a study of CD8 T cells in Susac syndrome. Overall study findings and caveats: In its TCR sequencing and HLA analysis, the study acknowledged that the number of individuals was relatively small.

To note about this clonotype: The antigen remains undetermined.

Reverse transcription used 0.5 to 1 ug RNA and random hexamers. TCR beta CDR3 was amplified by immunoSEQ covering 54 Vbeta and 13 Jbeta. Each CDR3 protein gets one entry after TCRdb re-called the immunoSEQ multiplex PCR reads with MiXCR. The sample contains fewer than 300,000 distinct CDR3 sequences, roughly 81% of which appear only once. The CDR3 runs 15 residues. Per germline, CDR1 SGDLS and CDR2 YYNGEE. J gave up 10 bases and V 3 bases, and 11 bases lay outside the gene matches. The specimen sequenced was CD8+ T cells from PBMCs. The V call is TRBV9, the J call TRBJ2-1, with 9 bases that match TRBD1. This clonotype was obtained from a human donor with multiple sclerosis. CDR3 amino acids: CASSDRGRIGDEQFF. In DNA, the CDR3 is TGTGCCAGCAGCGACAGGGGGCGGATTGGAGACGAGCAGTTCTTC.